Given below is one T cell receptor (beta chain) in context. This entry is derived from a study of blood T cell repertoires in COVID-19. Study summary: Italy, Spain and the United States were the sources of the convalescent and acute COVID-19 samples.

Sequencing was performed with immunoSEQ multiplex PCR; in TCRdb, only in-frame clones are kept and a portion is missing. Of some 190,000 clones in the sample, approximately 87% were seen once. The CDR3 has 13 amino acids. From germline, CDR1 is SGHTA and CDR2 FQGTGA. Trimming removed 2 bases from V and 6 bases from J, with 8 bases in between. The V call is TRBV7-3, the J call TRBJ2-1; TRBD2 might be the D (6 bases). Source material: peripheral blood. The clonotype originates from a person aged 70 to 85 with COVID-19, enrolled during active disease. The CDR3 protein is CASSLGGGNEQFF. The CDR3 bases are TGTGCCAGCAGCTTAGGGGGAGGCAATGAGCAGTTCTTC.